The 30 T cell receptor beta chains presented below share a single source sample, sequenced in a study of cytomegalovirus exposure and HLA in healthy donors. Vbeta (60) and Jbeta (13) primers were used in the PCR. Assay used: immunoSEQ multiplex PCR; TCRdb lists only in-frame clones, some missing. The sample lists 190,000 or so clones, about four fifths occurring once. The specimen was PBMCs. The receptors come from a man aged 50-60 years in good health and CMV-seronegative.

V and J are TRBV7-9 and TRBJ2-1, with TRBD2 identical over 8 bases. From germline, CDR1 is SEHNR and CDR2 FQNEAQ (reference sequence). The CDR3 is 16 amino acids. With V trimmed by 8 bases and J by 0 bases, 9 bases remained unmatched. DNA for the CDR3: TGTGCCAGCTCTGGGGCGGGGGGACGCTCCTACAATGAGCAGTTCTTC. This translates into CASSGAGGRSYNEQFF.

The chain joins TRBV2 to TRBJ1-2, with 9 bases lining up with TRBD1. Looked up from germline, CDR1 is SNHLY and CDR2 is FYNNEI. The ends lost 4 bases at V and 8 bases at J; junction bases unmatched: 8. This CDR3 is 14 amino acids long. The CDR3 DNA reads TGTGCCAGCAGTGGACGACAGGGGGAATCCGGCTACACCTTC. It specifies CASSGRQGESGYTF.

The rearrangement links TRBV11-2 to TRBJ1-5; D is unclear. The germline CDR1 and CDR2 sequences are SGHAT and FQNNGV. CDR3 length: 15 residues. The V and J ends lost 1 base and 0 bases respectively, with 7 bases between them. The CDR3 nucleotides are TGTGCCAGCAGCTTAGTTACATATAGCAATCAGCCCCAGCATTTT. Its translation is CASSLVTYSNQPQHF.

V usage is TRBV5-1 and J usage is TRBJ1-6; perhaps TRBD1 as D (5 bases). V was clipped by 4 bases and J by 8 bases, with 16 bases between them. The germline CDR1 and CDR2 sequences are SGHRS and YFSETQ. CDR3 length: 15 amino acids. The CDR3 bases are TGCGCCAGCAGCCCGGGGGGAGGACCCCATTCACCCCTCCACTTT. This translates into CASSPGGGPHSPLHF.

The chain has TRBV6-5 and TRBJ2-1; 8 bases fit TRBD2. J lost 4 bases, V lost 4 bases, and 6 bases had no gene match. The CDR3 spans 15 residues. Germline loops: CDR1 MNHEY, CDR2 SVGAGI. The CDR3, as DNA: TGTGCCAGCAGTTCCGGGACTAGTATATACAATGAGCAGTTCTTC. This encodes CASSSGTSIYNEQFF.

This clone was seen only once. The J gene is TRBJ2-5, the V gene TRBV7-2; TRBD1 aligns across 7 bases. Germline-derived CDR1 and CDR2 are SGHTA and FQGNSA. There are 13 residues in the CDR3. Germline trimming cut 5 bases from V and 10 bases from J; bases unmatched to any gene: 10. For the CDR3, the DNA is TGTGCCAGCAGCCAAGACAGGGAAGGGGACCAGTACTTC. Its translation is CASSQDREGDQYF. The full variable domain, with the rest looked up from reference TRBV7-2 and TRBJ2-5, is GAGVSQSPSNKVTEKGKDVELRCDPISGHTALYWYRQSLGQGLEFLIYFQGNSAPDKSGLPSDRFSAERTGGSVSTLTIQRTQQEDSAVYLCASSQDREGDQYFGPGTRLLVL.

This clone was seen once. The V and J genes are TRBV18 and TRBJ1-4; D perhaps matches TRBD1 (6 bases). Trimming shortened V by 2 bases and J by 6 bases, and 13 bases separated the two germline ends. The CDR3 runs to 15 residues. CDR1 is KGHSH, CDR2 LQKENI, per germline. Here the CDR3 DNA reads TGTGCCAGCTCACCAACGTCCAGGGGAGATGAAAAACTGTTTTTT. Protein sequence: CASSPTSRGDEKLFF. Using reference TRBV18 and TRBJ1-4 for the parts outside the CDR3, the full variable domain is NAGVMQNPRHLVRRRGQEARLRCSPMKGHSHVYWYRQLPEEGLKFMVYLQKENIIDESGMPKERFSAEFPKEGPSILRIQQVVRGDSAAYFCASSPTSRGDEKLFFGSGTQLSVL.

V usage is TRBV6-6 and J usage is TRBJ2-3; D is perhaps TRBD1 (5 bases). Germline V lookup: CDR1 MNHNY, CDR2 SVGAGI (reference sequence). This CDR3 is built from 13 residues. V dropped 5 bases and J dropped 6 bases, with 12 bases sitting between them. Written as DNA, the CDR3 is TGTGCCAGCAGTCTTAGACAGACGGATACGCAGTATTTT. Amino acids: CASSLRQTDTQYF.

The CDR3 here is CASSLGLATGELFF. The CDR3 DNA follows: TGCGCCAGCAGCTTGGGACTAGCGACCGGGGAGCTGTTTTTT. The chain recombines TRBV5-1 with TRBJ2-2; 8 bases match TRBD2. The CDR3 spans 14 residues. The junction had 0 bases not matched to a gene; V was cut back by 0 bases and J by 5 bases. The germline V gene has CDR1 SGHRS and CDR2 YFSETQ.

This clone occurred a few times. This chain connects TRBV5-1 to TRBJ1-1, with 9 nucleotides matching TRBD1. The germline V gene has CDR1 SGHRS and CDR2 YFSETQ. V shed 7 bases and J 5 bases; nucleotides not matched to a gene: 9. The CDR3 has 14 residues. CDR3 DNA sequence: TGCGCCAGCGGCCCGGGACAGGGAGGGACTGAAGCTTTCTTT. It is translated as CASGPGQGGTEAFF.

J is TRBJ2-7 and V is TRBV9; D is unclear. V dropped 3 bases and J dropped 4 bases, with 14 bases sitting between them. Germline V gene sequence: CDR1 SGDLS, CDR2 YYNGEE. The CDR3 extends over 14 amino acids. CDR3 in amino acids: CASSDSGIGYEQYF. CDR3 bases: TGTGCCAGCAGCGACTCCGGCATCGGGTACGAGCAGTACTTC.

The chain recombines TRBV7-6 with TRBJ2-3, with 8 bases lining up with TRBD2. The germline V gene encodes CDR1 SGHVS and CDR2 FNYEAQ. V gave up 3 bases and J gave up 2 bases; unmatched junction bases: 4. The CDR3 sequence is 15 residues long. The CDR3 DNA reads TGTGCCAGCAGCTTCCAGCGGGGGCTCACAGATACGCAGTATTTT. This sequence encodes CASSFQRGLTDTQYF.

This clone appeared once. The chain combines TRBV6-6 with TRBJ2-1; the match to TRBD1 covers 8 bases. CDR1 and CDR2 from the germline V gene are MNHNY and SVGAGI (reference sequence). The CDR3 sequence is 14 residues long. V lost 5 bases, J lost 8 bases, and 8 bases stayed unmatched. The CDR3 sequence: CASSLLDRGDEQFF. In nucleotides, the CDR3 is TGTGCCAGCAGTCTATTAGACAGGGGAGATGAGCAGTTCTTC.

The rearrangement joins TRBV7-8 to TRBJ1-2; no reliable D call. V lost 1 base, J lost 8 bases, and 14 bases lay in between. Looked up from germline, CDR1 is SGHVS and CDR2 is FQNEAQ. The CDR3 length is 14 residues. The DNA for the CDR3 is TGTGCCAGCAGCTTAGTGGCCCGGGGAAGAGGCTACACCTTC. It yields the protein CASSLVARGRGYTF.

The chain has TRBV9 and TRBJ2-2; the match to TRBD2 covers 10 bases. This CDR3 comprises 16 residues. Per germline, CDR1 SGDLS and CDR2 YYNGEE. Trimming removed 0 bases from V and 7 bases from J; junction bases left unmatched: 6. CDR3 amino acids: CASSVVASGSGGELFF. CDR3 sequence (DNA): TGTGCCAGCAGCGTAGTGGCTAGCGGGAGCGGCGGGGAGCTGTTTTTT.

This clone has a handful of counts. J is TRBJ1-1 and V is TRBV15, with D unresolved. V was trimmed by 4 bases and J by 5 bases, leaving 11 bases between them. Germline V gene lookup returns CDR1 LNHNV and CDR2 YYDKDF (reference sequence). This CDR3 comprises 13 residues. The CDR3 protein is CATSIGGRTEAFF. The CDR3 bases are TGTGCCACCAGCATCGGAGGGAGGACTGAAGCTTTCTTT.

The rearrangement links TRBV7-2 to TRBJ2-1; no reliable D call. Trimming shortened V by 1 base and J by 8 bases, and 9 bases separated the two germline ends. The germline V gene encodes CDR1 SGHTA and CDR2 FQGNSA. The CDR3 contains 13 residues. The CDR3 nucleotides are TGTGCCAGCAGCTTAGTAAATCGGGATGAGCAGTTCTTC. Residues: CASSLVNRDEQFF.

Of note for this clone: The sample holds other DNA sequences that translate to the same CDR3. The rearrangement joins TRBV7-2 to TRBJ2-5; 7 bases map to TRBD2. Germline assignment: CDR1 SGHTA and CDR2 FQGNSA. V lost 5 bases, J lost 5 bases, and 8 bases stayed unmatched. The CDR3 is 14 residues long. The CDR3 protein is CASSRRELPETQYF. The CDR3 DNA is TGTGCCAGCAGCCGGCGGGAGCTTCCGGAGACCCAGTACTTC. Full variable domain (missing parts from reference TRBV7-2 and TRBJ2-5): GAGVSQSPSNKVTEKGKDVELRCDPISGHTALYWYRQSLGQGLEFLIYFQGNSAPDKSGLPSDRFSAERTGGSVSTLTIQRTQQEDSAVYLCASSRRELPETQYFGPGTRLLVL.

This chain uses TRBV7-2 with TRBJ1-6, with D unclear. CDR1 is SGHTA and CDR2 is FQGNSA in the germline V gene. The CDR3 loop spans 14 amino acids. V lost 1 base and J 10 bases, leaving 11 bases between the germline ends. The DNA of the CDR3 is TGTGCCAGCAGCTTAGAGCAACCTATCTCACCCCTCCACTTT. Translated: CASSLEQPISPLHF.

This sequence joins TRBV6-1 and TRBJ1-5, with a possible D match to TRBD1 (5 bases). Trimming took 7 bases from V and 2 from J, leaving 15 bases between them. The CDR3 length is 15 residues. Germline CDR1 reads MNHNS; CDR2 reads SASEGT. CDR3 in DNA: TGTGCCAGCACTAGCAACGGGGGGGGCAATCAGCCCCAGCATTTT. Its protein product is CASTSNGGGNQPQHF.

The chain couples TRBV6-5 to TRBJ2-5, with D perhaps matching TRBD2 (6 bases). The germline V gene encodes CDR1 MNHEY and CDR2 SVGAGI. Trimming shortened V by 2 bases and J by 5 bases, and 15 bases separated the two germline ends. This CDR3 contains 15 residues. The CDR3 spells CASSYGTGEEETQYF. The CDR3 nucleotides read TGTGCCAGCAGTTACGGGACTGGTGAGGAGGAGACCCAGTACTTC.

This rearrangement joins TRBV5-4 to TRBJ2-7, with D perhaps matching TRBD2 (7 bases). The length of the CDR3 is 14 residues. In germline, CDR1 is SGHNT, CDR2 YYREEE (reference sequence). Trimming left V 6 bases short and J 4 bases short, with 17 bases between. In nucleotides, the CDR3 is TGTGCCAGCACCTCAAGGGGGGGCGAATACGAGCAGTACTTC. It yields the protein CASTSRGGEYEQYF.

This clone was observed a single time. The chain recombines TRBV9 with TRBJ2-7, with a tentative D call TRBD1 (5 bases). CDR1 and CDR2 from the germline V gene are SGDLS and YYNGEE. V lost 2 bases to trimming and J lost 5 bases, with 14 bases between them. CDR3 size: 14 residues. CDR3 region: CASSVSGRAHEQYF. The CDR3 nucleotides are TGTGCCAGCAGCGTGAGTGGCAGGGCCCACGAGCAGTACTTC.

The chain links TRBV6-5 to TRBJ2-5, with D uncertain. The V gene's germline CDR1 is MNHEY and CDR2 SVGAGI. The V end lost 4 bases, the J end lost 4 bases, and 13 bases lay between the germline ends. This CDR3 is 14 amino acids long. The DNA of the CDR3 is TGTGCCAGCAGTTCACCCTGGGCCCGAGAGACCCAGTACTTC. This translates into CASSSPWARETQYF.

This chain links TRBV9 with TRBJ2-2, with D tentatively TRBD1 (6 bases). This CDR3 region has 16 residues. V lost 0 bases and J lost 5, with 14 bases in between. Per the germline V gene, CDR1 is SGDLS and CDR2 is YYNGEE. The CDR3 is CASSVGQVPGTGELFF. CDR3 DNA sequence: TGTGCCAGCAGCGTAGGACAGGTCCCAGGGACCGGGGAGCTGTTTTTT.

J is TRBJ1-5 and V is TRBV28; D is possibly TRBD1 (6 bases). Germline lookup yields CDR1 MDHEN and CDR2 SYDVKM. The CDR3 loop spans 16 amino acids. Trimming took off 2 bases at V and 6 bases at J, with 17 bases between the two ends. The CDR3 DNA reads as TGTGCCAGCAGTTTAATTGGTGTGGGGGCGCGTCAGCCCCAGCATTTT. It encodes CASSLIGVGARQPQHF.

This rearrangement joins TRBV5-1 to TRBJ1-4; D is uncertain. The V and J ends lost 1 base and 0 bases respectively, with 7 bases between them. This CDR3 contains 15 residues. CDR1 and CDR2 from the germline V gene are SGHRS and YFSETQ. Written as DNA, the CDR3 is TGCGCCAGCAGCTTGATGTCCGCAACTAATGAAAAACTGTTTTTT. It encodes CASSLMSATNEKLFF.

This sequence joins TRBV10-1 and TRBJ2-1, with 7 positions matching TRBD2. Trimming removed 2 bases from V and 3 bases from J; junction bases left unmatched: 4. Germline V gives CDR1 WNHNN, CDR2 SYGVQD (reference sequence). The CDR3 totals 15 residues. The chain's CDR3 is CASSETLAYYNEQFF. The DNA of the CDR3 is TGCGCCAGCAGTGAGACACTAGCGTACTACAATGAGCAGTTCTTC.

This rearrangement joins TRBV29-1 to TRBJ1-3; D is perhaps TRBD1 (6 bases). V lost 4 bases and J 7 bases, leaving 14 bases between the germline ends. The length of the CDR3 is 13 residues. The V gene's germline CDR1 is SQVTM and CDR2 ANQGSEA. The CDR3 nucleotides read TGCAGCGTTGGTTTGGGGGCAGGTAACACCATATATTTT. It is translated as CSVGLGAGNTIYF.

The chain is built from TRBV9 and TRBJ1-1, with a tentative D call TRBD1 (5 bases). Between the trimmed V and J ends, which lost 3 bases and 0 bases, there was a span of 12 bases. Germline V gene sequence: CDR1 SGDLS, CDR2 YYNGEE. The CDR3 runs to 15 residues. CDR3 sequence reads: CASSGPWGVNTEAFF. The CDR3 DNA reads as TGTGCCAGCAGCGGCCCTTGGGGGGTGAACACTGAAGCTTTCTTT.